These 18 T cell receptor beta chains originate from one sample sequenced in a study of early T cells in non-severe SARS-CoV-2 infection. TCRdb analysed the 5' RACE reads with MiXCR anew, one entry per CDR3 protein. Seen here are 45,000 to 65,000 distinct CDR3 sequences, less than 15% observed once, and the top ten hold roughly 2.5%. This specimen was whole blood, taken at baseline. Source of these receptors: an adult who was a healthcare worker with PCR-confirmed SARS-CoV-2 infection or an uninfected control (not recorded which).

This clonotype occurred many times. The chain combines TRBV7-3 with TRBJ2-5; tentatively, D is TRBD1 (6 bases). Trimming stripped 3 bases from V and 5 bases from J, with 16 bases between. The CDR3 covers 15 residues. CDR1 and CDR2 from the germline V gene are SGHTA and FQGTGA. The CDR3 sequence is CASSFQGGPGETQYF. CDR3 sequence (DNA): TGTGCCAGCAGCTTCCAAGGGGGTCCGGGGGAGACCCAGTACTTC.

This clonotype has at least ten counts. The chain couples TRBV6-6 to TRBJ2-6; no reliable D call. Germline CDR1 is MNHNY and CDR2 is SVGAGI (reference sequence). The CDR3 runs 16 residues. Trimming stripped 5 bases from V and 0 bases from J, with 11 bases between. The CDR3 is CASSNTLDSGANVLTF. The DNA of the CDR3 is TGTGCCAGCAGTAACACGTTAGACTCTGGGGCCAACGTCCTGACTTTC.

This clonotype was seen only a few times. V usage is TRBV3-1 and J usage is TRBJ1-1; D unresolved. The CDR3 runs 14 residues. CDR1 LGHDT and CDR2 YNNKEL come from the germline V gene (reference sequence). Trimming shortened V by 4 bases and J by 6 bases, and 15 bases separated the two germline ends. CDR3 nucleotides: TGTGCCAGCAGCCCGACGCGGGAGTTCGCTGAAGCTTTCTTT. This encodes CASSPTREFAEAFF. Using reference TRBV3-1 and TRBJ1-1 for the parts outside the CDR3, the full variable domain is DTAVSQTPKYLVTQMGNDKSIKCEQNLGHDTMYWYKQDSKKFLKIMFSYNNKELIINETVPNRFSPKSPDKAHLNLHINSLELGDSAVYFCASSPTREFAEAFFGQGTRLTVV.

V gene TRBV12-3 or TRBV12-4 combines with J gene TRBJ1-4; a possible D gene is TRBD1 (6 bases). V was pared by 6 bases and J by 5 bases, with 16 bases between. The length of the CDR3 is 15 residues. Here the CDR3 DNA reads TGTGCCAGCAGCATACTCGGACAGAGCAATGAAAAACTGTTTTTT. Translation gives CASSILGQSNEKLFF.

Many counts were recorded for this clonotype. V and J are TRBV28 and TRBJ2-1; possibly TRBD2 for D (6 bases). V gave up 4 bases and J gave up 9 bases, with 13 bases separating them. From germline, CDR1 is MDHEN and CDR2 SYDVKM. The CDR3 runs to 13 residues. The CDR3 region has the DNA TGTGCCAGCAGTTGGGGGGAATGGGGTGAGCAGTTCTTC. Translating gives CASSWGEWGEQFF.

DNA for the CDR3: TGTGCCATCAGGGGGATTTCCACAGATACGCAGTATTTT. This encodes CAIRGISTDTQYF. This rearrangement joins TRBV10-3 to TRBJ2-3; D gene unclear. Trimming stripped 6 bases from V and 2 bases from J, with 9 bases between. The CDR3 has 13 residues. CDR1 is ENHRY and CDR2 is SYGVKD in the germline V gene.

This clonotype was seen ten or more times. CDR3 bases: TGTGCCAGCAGCCCCACCGGGACAATCTACGAGCAGTACTTC. Protein sequence: CASSPTGTIYEQYF. J is TRBJ2-7 and V is TRBV11-1; tentative D call: TRBD1 (6 bases). Deletions cut 5 bases from V and 3 bases from J, with 14 bases between. Germline V CDR1 and CDR2: SGHAT, FQDESV (reference sequence). The CDR3 runs to 14 residues.

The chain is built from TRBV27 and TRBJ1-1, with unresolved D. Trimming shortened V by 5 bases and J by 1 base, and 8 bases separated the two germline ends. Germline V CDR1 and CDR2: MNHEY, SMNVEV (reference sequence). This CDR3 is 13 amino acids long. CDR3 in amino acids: CASSRNRNTEAFF. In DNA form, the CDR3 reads TGTGCCAGCAGTAGGAACAGGAACACTGAAGCTTTCTTT.

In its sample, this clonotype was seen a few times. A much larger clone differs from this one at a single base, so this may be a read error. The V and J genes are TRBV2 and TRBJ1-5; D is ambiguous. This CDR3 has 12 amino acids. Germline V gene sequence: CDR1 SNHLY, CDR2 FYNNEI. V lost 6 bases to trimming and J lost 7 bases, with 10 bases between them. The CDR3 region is CASSWTGQPQHF. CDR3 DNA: TGTGCCAGCAGCTGGACTGGGCAGCCCCAGCATTTT.

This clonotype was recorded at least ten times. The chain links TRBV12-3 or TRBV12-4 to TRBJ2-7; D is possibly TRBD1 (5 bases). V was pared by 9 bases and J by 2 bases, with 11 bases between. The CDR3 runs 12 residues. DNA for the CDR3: TGTGCCAGTAGGGGTAGGACCTACGAGCAGTACTTC. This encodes CASRGRTYEQYF.

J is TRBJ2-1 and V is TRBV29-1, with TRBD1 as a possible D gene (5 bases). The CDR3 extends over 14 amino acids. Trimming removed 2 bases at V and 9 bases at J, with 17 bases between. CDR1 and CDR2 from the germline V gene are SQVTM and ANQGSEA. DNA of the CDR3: TGCAGCGTTGAATCGGAAGGGGATCGCGGTGAGCAGTTCTTC. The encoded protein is CSVESEGDRGEQFF.

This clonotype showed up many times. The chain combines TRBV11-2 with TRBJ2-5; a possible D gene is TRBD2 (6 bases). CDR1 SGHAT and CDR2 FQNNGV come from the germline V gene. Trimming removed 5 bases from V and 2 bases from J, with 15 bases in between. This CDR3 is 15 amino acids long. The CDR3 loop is CASSPRVAAQETQYF. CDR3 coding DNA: TGTGCCAGCAGCCCGAGGGTAGCGGCACAAGAGACCCAGTACTTC.

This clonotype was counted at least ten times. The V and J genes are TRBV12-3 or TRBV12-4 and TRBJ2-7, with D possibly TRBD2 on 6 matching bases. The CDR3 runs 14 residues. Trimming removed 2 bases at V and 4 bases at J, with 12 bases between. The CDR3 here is CASSLSVGSYEQYF. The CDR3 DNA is TGTGCCAGCAGTTTATCTGTCGGGAGTTACGAGCAGTACTTC.

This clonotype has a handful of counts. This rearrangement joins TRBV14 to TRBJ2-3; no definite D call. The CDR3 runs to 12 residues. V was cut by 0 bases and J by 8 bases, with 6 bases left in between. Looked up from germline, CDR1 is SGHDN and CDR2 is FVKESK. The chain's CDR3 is CASSQDWGTQYF. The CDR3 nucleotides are TGTGCCAGCAGCCAAGATTGGGGTACGCAGTATTTT.

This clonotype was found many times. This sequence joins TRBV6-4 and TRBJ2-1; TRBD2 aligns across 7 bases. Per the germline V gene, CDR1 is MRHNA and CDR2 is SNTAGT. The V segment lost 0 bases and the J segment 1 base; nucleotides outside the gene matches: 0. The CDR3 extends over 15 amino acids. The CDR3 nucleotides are TGTGCCAGCAGTGACTCTAGCGGGTCCTACAATGAGCAGTTCTTC. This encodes CASSDSSGSYNEQFF.

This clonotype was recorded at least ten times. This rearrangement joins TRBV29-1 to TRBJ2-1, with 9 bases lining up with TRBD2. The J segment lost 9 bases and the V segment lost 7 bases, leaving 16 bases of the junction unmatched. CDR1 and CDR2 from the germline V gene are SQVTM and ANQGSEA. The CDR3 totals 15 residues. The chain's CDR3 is CSGRLAEGTGSEQFF. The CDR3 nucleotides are TGCAGCGGTCGACTAGCGGAGGGAACGGGAAGTGAGCAGTTCTTC.

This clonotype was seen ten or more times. CDR3 sequence (DNA): TGTGCCAGCAGCTCACGGGGAGGGGGGACTGAAGCTTTCTTT. This translates into CASSSRGGGTEAFF. The rearrangement links TRBV6-1 to TRBJ1-1; TRBD1 might be the D (6 bases). The ends were cut back, 6 bases at V and 5 bases at J, with 16 bases in the middle. Germline lookup yields CDR1 MNHNS and CDR2 SASEGT. The CDR3 sequence is 14 residues long.

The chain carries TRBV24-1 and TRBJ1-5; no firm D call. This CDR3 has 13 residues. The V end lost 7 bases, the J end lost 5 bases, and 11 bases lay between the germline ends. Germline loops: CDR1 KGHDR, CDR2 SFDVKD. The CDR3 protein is CATSEHGDQPQHF. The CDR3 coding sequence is TGTGCCACCAGCGAGCACGGGGATCAGCCCCAGCATTTT.